What follows are 4 T cell receptor beta chains derived from one specimen sequenced in a study of tumor and adjacent non-tumor tissue in lung cancer. No cell sorting was done before RNA was extracted from the tissue. A modified ARM-PCR protocol with three rounds of nested PCR amplified TCRbeta. TCRdb reprocessed the multiplex PCR reads via MiXCR and lists one record per CDR3 protein. The table records approximately 75,000 distinct CDR3 sequences, around 77% of them present only once. Sequenced sample: lung tumor tissue. These receptors all come from a woman aged 50 to 60 with non-small cell lung cancer.

Concerning this clonotype: A read error may account for a junction end that differs from germline. The chain employs TRBV11-2 and TRBJ1-1; the match to TRBD1 covers 9 bases. This CDR3 has 14 amino acids. Germline CDR1 is SGHAT and CDR2 is FQNNGV. In nucleotides, the CDR3 is TGCGCCAGCAGCTTTTTGGACAGGGGCTCTGAAGCCTTCTTT. Translation: CASSFLDRGSEAFF.

This clonotype occurred many times. The chain links TRBV6-4 to TRBJ1-2; unclear D gene. The CDR3 is made up of 15 amino acids. The V gene's germline CDR1 is MRHNA and CDR2 SNTAGT. The V end lost 0 bases, the J end lost 8 bases, and 16 bases lay between the germline ends. CDR3 loop: CASSDSAGPSGGYTF. In nucleotides, the CDR3 is TGTGCCAGCAGTGACTCGGCCGGCCCTTCGGGGGGCTACACCTTC.

As concerns this clonotype: An end of the junction differs from the germline gene, which may be a read error. V gene TRBV25-1 combines with J gene TRBJ2-5, with D possibly matching TRBD2 (5 bases). The CDR3 is made up of 15 amino acids. From germline, CDR1 is MGHDK and CDR2 SYGVNS. The CDR3 DNA reads TGTGCCAGGAGTGAAGCACTGCGCTCGGGGGAGACCCAGTACTTC. Its protein is CARSEALRSGETQYF.

This clonotype was seen a single time. J is TRBJ2-1 and V is TRBV11-1; 7 bases are a match to TRBD2. The V gene's germline CDR1 is SGHAT and CDR2 FQDESV (reference sequence). With V trimmed by 4 bases and J by 13 bases, 13 bases remained unmatched. CDR3 size: 14 residues. The CDR3 nucleotides read TGTGCCAGCAGCTCAGGACTAAGGGGAGGGCTTCAGTTCTTC. This encodes CASSSGLRGGLQFF.